This T cell receptor beta chain was documented in a study of blood T cell repertoires in COVID-19. Study-wide context: Sample material is recorded as cDNA or gDNA derived from T cells, B-cell-depleted T cells, or PBMCs.

V lost 3 bases and J lost 5; bases outside the gene matches: 6. Germline-derived CDR1 and CDR2 are LNHDA and SQIVND (reference sequence). The CDR3 has 15 residues. TCRdb's table, derived via immunoSEQ multiplex PCR, lists solely in-frame clones and lacks some. The sample shows over 85,000 clones, about 83% of them seen only once. Sequencing was carried out using peripheral blood. The chain carries TRBV19 and TRBJ1-5; 8 bases align to TRBD1. This receptor was obtained from a woman aged 70 to 79 with acute or convalescent COVID-19. The CDR3 protein is CASSIDRGGDQPQHF. DNA for the CDR3: TGTGCCAGTAGTATCGACAGGGGTGGCGATCAGCCCCAGCATTTT.